These 32 T cell receptor beta chains originate from one sample sequenced in a study of CD8+ T cells in alopecia areata. As the sequencing template, cDNA was produced by extracting RNA and reverse transcribing it. TCRdb's table, derived via immunoSEQ multiplex PCR, lists solely in-frame clones and lacks some. Of roughly 180,000 clones listed, around 63% are singletons. The sequencing here drew on CD4+ T cells sorted from blood, taken at week 0. The receptor source for this set is a human donor with alopecia areata.

The CDR3 DNA sequence: TGTGCCAGCAGCGTAGGGACTAGCGGTTACAATGAGCAGTTCTTC. This gives the protein CASSVGTSGYNEQFF. V and J are TRBV9 and TRBJ2-1, with 10 bases matching TRBD2. CDR1 SGDLS and CDR2 YYNGEE come from the germline V gene. V lost 0 bases to trimming and J lost 4 bases; unmatched junction nucleotides: 1. The CDR3 consists of 15 residues.

V usage is TRBV15 and J usage is TRBJ2-1; the match to TRBD1 covers 7 bases. CDR3 size: 13 residues. V was clipped by 5 bases and J by 16 bases; unmatched bases: 14. Germline V lookup: CDR1 LNHNV, CDR2 YYDKDF (reference sequence). The CDR3 region is CATSGPLTGAVFF. In nucleotides, the CDR3 is TGTGCCACCAGCGGACCCCTTACAGGGGCGGTATTCTTC.

This rearrangement joins TRBV29-1 to TRBJ2-7, with 7 bases aligning to TRBD1. V was pared by 1 base and J by 7 bases, with 16 bases of the junction left unmatched. The CDR3 is made up of 16 amino acids. Germline CDR1 is SQVTM and CDR2 is ANQGSEA. CDR3 protein: CSVEASQMTGLGEQYF. The CDR3 bases are TGCAGCGTTGAAGCAAGCCAGATGACAGGGCTGGGGGAGCAGTACTTC.

The CDR3 bases are TGCAGCGTCCGGGGAGCGGTTTCCTGGGAGACCCAGTACTTC. This encodes CSVRGAVSWETQYF. The chain is built from TRBV29-1 and TRBJ2-5; TRBD2 might be the D (5 bases). The CDR3 has 14 amino acids. In germline, CDR1 is SQVTM, CDR2 ANQGSEA. V was pared by 6 bases and J by 5 bases, with 19 bases between.

The chain recombines TRBV7-3 with TRBJ1-5; D is unresolved. Germline CDR1 and CDR2: SGHTA and FQGTGA. The V and J ends lost 2 bases and 5 bases respectively, with 7 bases between them. CDR3 length equals 13 residues. As DNA, the CDR3 is TGTGCCAGCAGCTTAGATTACGATCAGCCCCAGCATTTT. Its translation: CASSLDYDQPQHF. The full variable domain, in which reference TRBV7-3 and TRBJ1-5 provide the parts outside the CDR3, is GAGVSQTPSNKVTEKGKYVELRCDPISGHTALYWYRQSLGQGPEFLIYFQGTGAADDSGLPNDRFFAVRPEGSVSTLKIQRTERGDSAVYLCASSLDYDQPQHFGDGTRLSIL.

The chain is built from TRBV7-3 and TRBJ1-1, with no clear D. Germline lookup yields CDR1 SGHTA and CDR2 FQGTGA. V was pared by 0 bases and J by 4 bases, with 9 bases between. This CDR3 is built from 14 residues. CDR3 DNA: TGTGCCAGCAGCTTAACCCCGGACGGCACTGAAGCTTTCTTT. It specifies CASSLTPDGTEAFF.

This chain links TRBV4-2 with TRBJ1-5; D is undetermined. The CDR3 has 15 residues. The germline CDR1 and CDR2 sequences are LGHNA and YNFKEQ. The ends were cut back, 1 base at V and 0 bases at J, with 7 bases in the middle. In DNA form, the CDR3 reads TGTGCCAGCAGCCAAGCTTGGGATAGCAATCAGCCCCAGCATTTT. Translated: CASSQAWDSNQPQHF.

The V gene is TRBV6-1, the J gene TRBJ2-1; D gene unclear. Deletions cut 4 bases from V and 1 base from J, with 11 bases between. The CDR3 sequence is 15 residues long. Per the germline V gene, CDR1 is MNHNS and CDR2 is SASEGT. The CDR3 region has the DNA TGTGCCAGCAGTGGGTTGGTCGAATCCTACAATGAGCAGTTCTTC. It translates to CASSGLVESYNEQFF.

V and J are TRBV5-1 and TRBJ1-1; 7 bases align to TRBD1. Germline trimming cut 4 bases from V and 6 bases from J; bases unmatched to any gene: 12. The CDR3 is 15 amino acids. The V gene's germline CDR1 is SGHRS and CDR2 YFSETQ. The CDR3 DNA follows: TGCGCCAGCAGCCCTTCCGGGACAGTCCCTTCTGAAGCTTTCTTT. Translated: CASSPSGTVPSEAFF.

This chain joins TRBV7-2 and TRBJ1-1; D is uncertain. There are 14 residues in the CDR3. The V end lost 3 bases, the J end lost 1 base, and 9 bases lay between the germline ends. The V gene's germline CDR1 is SGHTA and CDR2 FQGNSA. The CDR3, as DNA: TGTGCCAGCAGCTTGGTGACATCGAACACTGAAGCTTTCTTT. It codes for CASSLVTSNTEAFF.

This rearrangement joins TRBV30 to TRBJ2-3; 10 bases map to TRBD2. The germline V gene has CDR1 GTSNPN and CDR2 SVGIG (reference sequence). The V gene end was trimmed by 3 bases and the J gene end by 4 bases; junction bases not matched to a gene: 4. The CDR3 is made up of 14 amino acids. DNA for the CDR3: TGTGCCTGGAGAGAGCGGGGGGGCTCAGATACGCAGTATTTT. This codes for CAWRERGGSDTQYF. Supplemented by reference TRBV30 and TRBJ2-3, the full variable domain reads SQTIHQWPATLVQPVGSPLSLECTVEGTSNPNLYWYRQAAGRGLQLLFYSVGIGQISSEVPQNLSASRPQDRQFILSSKKLLLSDSGFYLCAWRERGGSDTQYFGPGTRLTVL.

This clone occurred a few times. The chain joins TRBV9 to TRBJ1-5, with D uncertain. The CDR3 loop spans 13 amino acids. Trimming left V 4 bases short and J 4 bases short, with 9 bases between. Germline CDR1 reads SGDLS; CDR2 reads YYNGEE. CDR3 in amino acids: CASSPRPNQPQHF. Written as DNA, the CDR3 is TGTGCCAGCAGCCCACGGCCTAATCAGCCCCAGCATTTT.

In its sample, this clone was seen a few times. The sample contains more than one DNA sequence encoding this CDR3. The chain joins TRBV27 to TRBJ1-1; D ambiguous. With 2 bases removed from V and 2 bases from J, the gap between germline ends came to 9 bases. Per the germline V gene, CDR1 is MNHEY and CDR2 is SMNVEV (reference sequence). CDR3 length: 14 amino acids. This CDR3 is CASSLGQTNTEAFF. The CDR3 bases are TGTGCCAGCAGTTTAGGGCAGACCAACACTGAAGCTTTCTTT.

This clone was seen a few times. The V call is TRBV7-8, the J call TRBJ1-1; no definite D call. This CDR3 contains 13 residues. Germline assignment: CDR1 SGHVS and CDR2 FQNEAQ. CDR3 loop: CETRQLMNTEAFF. The CDR3 coding sequence is TGTGAAACTCGGCAACTCATGAACACTGAAGCTTTCTTT.

This clone was seen a handful of times. The chain employs TRBV6-6 and TRBJ2-5; possibly TRBD1 or TRBD2 for D (5 bases each). This CDR3 is built from 13 residues. Germline CDR1 reads MNHNY; CDR2 reads SVGAGI (reference sequence). V was cut by 5 bases and J by 3 bases, with 10 bases left in between. CDR3 DNA sequence: TGTGCCAGCAGTCGGGGACCCAAAGAGACCCAGTACTTC. This gives the protein CASSRGPKETQYF.

The chain has TRBV30 and TRBJ1-4, with D hard to call. Germline V gene sequence: CDR1 GTSNPN, CDR2 SVGIG (reference sequence). The germline V and J ends were trimmed by 0 bases and 5 bases, with 7 bases remaining between them. This CDR3 has 13 residues. In DNA, the CDR3 is TGTGCCTGGAGTGTATGGGGAAATGAAAAACTGTTTTTT. This gives the protein CAWSVWGNEKLFF.

This rearrangement joins TRBV7-2 to TRBJ1-2, with D possibly matching TRBD1 (5 bases). CDR3 length: 14 amino acids. The ends were cut back, 5 bases at V and 7 bases at J, with 17 bases in the middle. The V gene's germline CDR1 is SGHTA and CDR2 FQGNSA. CDR3 coding DNA: TGTGCCAGCAGCCCGGGAAGGGGCCTGGGTGGCTACACCTTC. It specifies CASSPGRGLGGYTF.

The chain employs TRBV13 and TRBJ1-1, with D uncertain. CDR3 length equals 13 residues. V shed 4 bases and J shed 2 bases, with 8 bases lying between them. Per the germline V gene, CDR1 is PRHDT and CDR2 is FYEKMQ (reference sequence). CDR3 protein: CASSYRVNTEAFF. The CDR3, as DNA: TGTGCCAGCAGCTACCGGGTTAACACTGAAGCTTTCTTT.

This clone was seen only once. CDR3 in amino acids: CASSSQTDLNTEAFF. The CDR3 DNA follows: TGTGCCAGCAGCTCTCAGACAGACCTGAACACTGAAGCTTTCTTT. The chain combines TRBV7-2 with TRBJ1-1; TRBD1 might be the D (5 bases). Looked up from germline, CDR1 is SGHTA and CDR2 is FQGNSA. V lost 4 bases to trimming and J lost 0 bases, with 12 bases between them. The CDR3 extends over 15 amino acids.

The V and J genes are TRBV29-1 and TRBJ1-5; no reliable D call. V was trimmed by 2 bases and J by 0 bases, leaving 8 bases between them. The CDR3 is 14 amino acids. From germline, CDR1 is SQVTM and CDR2 ANQGSEA. The CDR3 DNA reads TGCAGCGTTGAAACGGGGAATAGCAATCAGCCCCAGCATTTT. The encoded protein is CSVETGNSNQPQHF.

The CDR3 DNA reads as TGTGCCAGCAGCTTGGAGGCCAGGGGGTATGGCTACACCTTC. Protein sequence: CASSLEARGYGYTF. This chain uses TRBV5-4 with TRBJ1-2, with 7 bases aligning to TRBD1. After removal of 0 bases from V and 5 bases from J, the junction contained 4 bases not matched to a gene. The germline V gene has CDR1 SGHNT and CDR2 YYREEE (reference sequence). The CDR3 contains 14 residues.

The count of this clone is one. The chain has TRBV25-1 and TRBJ2-7; 12 bases match TRBD2. Germline V gene sequence: CDR1 MGHDK, CDR2 SYGVNS. Unmatched junction bases numbered 11, after V lost 4 bases and J lost 7 bases. This CDR3 region has 16 residues. CDR3 nucleotide sequence: TGTGCCAGCAGTGCCCCGGGACTAGCGGGCGAGGGTGAGCAGTACTTC. It is translated as CASSAPGLAGEGEQYF.

A few counts support this clone. The chain joins TRBV27 to TRBJ2-5; TRBD2 matches at 12 bases. Germline values: CDR1 MNHEY, CDR2 SMNVEV (reference sequence). V gave up 5 bases and J gave up 2 bases; unmatched junction bases: 6. This CDR3 has 16 amino acids. For the CDR3, the DNA is TGTGCCAGCAGTCCCGGACTAGCGGGGAATCAAGAGACCCAGTACTTC. This sequence encodes CASSPGLAGNQETQYF.

The chain uses TRBV25-1 and TRBJ2-7; D remains unclear. CDR3 length equals 12 residues. Germline lookup yields CDR1 MGHDK and CDR2 SYGVNS. The germline V and J ends were trimmed by 2 bases and 6 bases, with 8 bases remaining between them. The DNA for the CDR3 is TGTGCCAGCAGTGAAACTCCAGTCGAGCAGTACTTC. This translates into CASSETPVEQYF.

The chain combines TRBV4-3 with TRBJ2-7; weak D call: TRBD2 (7 bases). The CDR3 has 15 amino acids. The germline V gene encodes CDR1 LGHNA and CDR2 YSLEER. V was trimmed by 0 bases and J by 6 bases, leaving 15 bases between them. CDR3 loop: CASSQEAAGAGEQYF. The DNA of the CDR3 is TGCGCCAGCAGCCAAGAGGCGGCGGGGGCTGGCGAGCAGTACTTC.

The rearrangement links TRBV5-1 to TRBJ1-1; D is undetermined. The CDR3 length is 14 residues. The V and J ends lost 0 bases and 3 bases respectively, with 9 bases between them. Germline V gives CDR1 SGHRS, CDR2 YFSETQ. CDR3 sequence reads: CASSLEEIHTEAFF. The CDR3 coding sequence is TGCGCCAGCAGCTTGGAGGAAATTCACACTGAAGCTTTCTTT.

The chain combines TRBV5-1 with TRBJ2-7; maybe TRBD1 (6 bases). The CDR3 runs to 14 residues. Germline V gene lookup returns CDR1 SGHRS and CDR2 YFSETQ. V lost 4 bases and J lost 6, with 17 bases in between. The CDR3 region is CASSLVEDSAEQYF. CDR3 DNA: TGCGCCAGCAGCCTGGTAGAGGACAGCGCCGAGCAGTACTTC.

This chain joins TRBV7-9 and TRBJ2-1; 11 positions agree with TRBD2. The CDR3 is 15 amino acids. Trimming took 6 bases from V and 9 from J; bases not matched to a gene: 10. Germline CDR1 and CDR2: SEHNR and FQNEAQ (reference sequence). CDR3 sequence: CASREASGGHGEQFF. DNA for the CDR3: TGTGCCAGCAGGGAGGCTAGCGGGGGGCATGGTGAGCAGTTCTTC.

The chain combines TRBV2 with TRBJ2-1; perhaps TRBD2 as D (5 bases). Germline assignment: CDR1 SNHLY and CDR2 FYNNEI. The CDR3 sequence is 13 residues long. Trimming removed 8 bases at V and 5 bases at J, with 13 bases between. CDR3 sequence (DNA): TGTGCCAGCGGTCTAGCATTTAACAATGAGCAGTTCTTC. This translates into CASGLAFNNEQFF.

This sequence joins TRBV2 and TRBJ1-1; possible D gene TRBD1, 5 bases. The CDR3 consists of 11 residues. Trimming stripped 6 bases from V and 11 bases from J, with 13 bases between. Germline V gene data show CDR1 as SNHLY and CDR2 as FYNNEI. The CDR3 DNA reads as TGTGCCAGCAGGCAGGGTTTCTATGCTTTCTTT. Residues: CASRQGFYAFF.

The rearrangement links TRBV29-1 to TRBJ2-3; D is unclear. The V gene's germline CDR1 is SQVTM and CDR2 ANQGSEA. The CDR3 is made up of 12 amino acids. V lost 7 bases to trimming and J lost 0 bases, with 8 bases between them. The CDR3 loop reads CSGSASTDTQYF. The CDR3 coding sequence is TGCAGCGGATCTGCTAGCACAGATACGCAGTATTTT.

The genes are TRBV30 and TRBJ2-1; the D is unclear. This CDR3 has 11 residues. The germline CDR1 and CDR2 sequences are GTSNPN and SVGIG (reference sequence). Trimming left V 8 bases short and J 8 bases short, with 13 bases between. CDR3 sequence (DNA): TGTGCCCGGGCTTCGTCTGATGAGCAGTTCTTC. Residues: CARASSDEQFF.